One sample yielded the 5 T cell receptor beta chains listed below, sequenced in a study of T cells in localized non-small cell lung cancer. Data came from immunoSEQ multiplex PCR; TCRdb stores just in-frame clones and leaves some out. The profile covers some 36,000 clones, with approximately 90% appearing a single time and less than 6.5% taken by the ten largest. The sequences come from peripheral blood mononuclear cells, collected before any cancer treatment. These receptors all come from a male donor aged 60 or older with stage II lung adenocarcinoma.

The chain uses TRBV9 and TRBJ1-1; 7 bases fit TRBD1. V lost 7 bases to trimming and J lost 5 bases; unmatched junction nucleotides: 8. The CDR3 loop spans 13 amino acids. Germline V gene data show CDR1 as SGDLS and CDR2 as YYNGEE. Here the CDR3 reads CASSKGGGTEAFF. The CDR3 DNA reads as TGTGCCAGCTCCAAAGGGGGCGGAACTGAAGCTTTCTTT.

The chain uses TRBV11-2 and TRBJ2-2; 9 bases match TRBD2. The CDR3 runs 15 residues. The trim removed 5 bases at V and 7 bases at J, leaving 8 bases unmatched. CDR1 is SGHAT, CDR2 FQNNGV, per germline. CDR3 coding DNA: TGTGCCAGCAGCCATAGCGGGAGCGTCGGCGGGGAGCTGTTTTTT. The encoded protein is CASSHSGSVGGELFF.

CDR3 sequence reads: CASSYRVTEAFF. DNA for the CDR3: TGTGCCAGCAGTTACAGGGTTACTGAAGCTTTCTTT. The chain joins TRBV5-8 to TRBJ1-1; a possible D gene is TRBD1 (6 bases). The CDR3 has 12 amino acids. From germline, CDR1 is SGHTS and CDR2 YDEGEE. V lost 5 bases to trimming and J lost 5 bases, with 10 bases between them. Looking up the rest from reference TRBV5-8 and TRBJ1-1 gives the full variable domain: EAGVTQSPTHLIKTRGQQATLRCSPISGHTSVYWYQQALGLGLQFLLWYDEGEERNRGNFPPRFSGRQFPNYSSELNVNALELEDSALYLCASSYRVTEAFFGQGTRLTVV.

CDR3 amino acids: CATSRDYGPQETQYF. CDR3 nucleotides: TGTGCCACCAGCAGAGATTATGGCCCTCAAGAGACCCAGTACTTC. This chain links TRBV15 with TRBJ2-5, with unresolved D. V was trimmed by 0 bases and J by 2 bases, leaving 10 bases between them. Germline assignment: CDR1 LNHNV and CDR2 YYDKDF (reference sequence). The length of the CDR3 is 15 residues.

The V gene is TRBV4-1, the J gene TRBJ2-3, with 7 bases matching TRBD2. V dropped 7 bases and J dropped 7; count of bases not matched to a gene: 17. Germline CDR1 reads MGHRA; CDR2 reads YSYEKL. The CDR3 is 16 residues long. This chain's CDR3 is CASTLRPAGVGNTQYF. The CDR3 DNA reads TGCGCCAGCACCCTAAGACCTGCGGGAGTGGGGAATACGCAGTATTTT.